This T cell receptor (beta chain) was profiled in a study of shared clonotypes between healthy human individuals. General study findings and limits: Unshared clonotypes carried lower generation probabilities than those common to all four donors. Memory subsets generally showed smaller estimated richness than naive subsets did. Rarefaction curves obtained for sorted subsets showed sequencing incomplete despite large depth.

Replicate PCRs run on sorted subsets employed about 220 ng DNA, 30,000 to 35,000 T cell genomes. Sequencing was performed with immunoSEQ multiplex PCR; in TCRdb, only in-frame clones are kept and a portion is missing. The data show about 1.1 million clones, around 78% seen once. Germline CDR1 LGHNA, CDR2 YSLEER. V was clipped by 4 bases and J by 1 base, with 16 bases between them. CDR3 size: 16 residues. This clone was observed a handful of times. Its antigen is undetermined. The gene calls are TRBV4-3 and TRBJ1-2; D is perhaps TRBD1 (5 bases). Material: memory CD4+ T cells from PBMCs. The subset here: CD45RA-negative fraction. The sequence was collected from a man younger than 30 in good health. Some clones in this sample may be carry-over from other donors' samples. CDR3 loop: CASSRETGRLNYGYTF. CDR3 DNA sequence: TGCGCCAGCAGCCGCGAAACAGGACGCCTTAACTATGGCTACACCTTC.